Presented here are 6 T cell receptor beta chains from one specimen sequenced in a study of CD8 T cells in ankylosing spondylitis. Study-wide points: One TCR beta motif, made up of under ten highly homologous variants, appeared characteristic of ankylosing spondylitis blood.

These receptors are not linked to any known antigen. Each CDR3 protein is one row after TCRdb ran MiXCR on the 5' RACE reads. The data hold some 800,000 distinct CDR3 sequences, with roughly 12% observed a single time. Sequencing was performed on blood, either unsorted or a sorted T cell fraction (not recorded which). These receptors were obtained from a male donor with ankylosing spondylitis.

A few counts support this clonotype. V gene TRBV7-9 combines with J gene TRBJ2-3; tentative D call: TRBD2 (5 bases). The CDR3 runs 15 residues. Germline V gives CDR1 SEHNR, CDR2 FQNEAQ (reference sequence). Trimming left V 5 bases short and J 2 bases short, with 14 bases between. The CDR3 spells CASSPGLIFTDTQYF. In DNA, the CDR3 is TGTGCCAGCAGCCCCGGACTCATATTCACAGATACGCAGTATTTT.

This clonotype was counted ten times or more. The chain employs TRBV20-1 and TRBJ1-4; D remains unclear. Between the trimmed V and J ends, which lost 1 base and 0 bases, there was a span of 6 bases. The CDR3 loop spans 14 amino acids. Germline V gene data show CDR1 as DFQATT and CDR2 as SNEGSKA (reference sequence). For the CDR3, the DNA is TGCAGTGCTAGAGGGATTTCAACTAATGAAAAACTGTTTTTT. It specifies CSARGISTNEKLFF.

This clonotype was seen a handful of times. V usage is TRBV4-1 and J usage is TRBJ1-1; TRBD1 matches 9 bases. The V segment lost 5 bases and the J segment 1 base; nucleotides outside the gene matches: 11. Germline CDR1 and CDR2: MGHRA and YSYEKL. This CDR3 region has 17 residues. CDR3 bases: TGCGCCAGCAGCTTAAGGGACAGGGAAGAAGGGAACACTGAAGCTTTCTTT. Protein product: CASSLRDREEGNTEAFF.

This clonotype was seen only a few times. V is TRBV7-2 and J is TRBJ1-5; 7 nucleotides line up with TRBD1. V was pared by 6 bases and J by 5 bases, with 7 bases of the junction left unmatched. The CDR3 has 14 residues. Germline V lookup: CDR1 SGHTA, CDR2 FQGNSA. The CDR3 spells CASSSGQAYQPQHF. The DNA of the CDR3 is TGTGCCAGCAGTTCTGGACAGGCCTATCAGCCCCAGCATTTT. Together with reference TRBV7-2 and TRBJ1-5, the CDR3 gives the full variable domain: GAGVSQSPSNKVTEKGKDVELRCDPISGHTALYWYRQSLGQGLEFLIYFQGNSAPDKSGLPSDRFSAERTGGSVSTLTIQRTQQEDSAVYLCASSSGQAYQPQHFGDGTRLSIL.

With respect to this clonotype: A much larger clone differs by one base, so this may be a read error. The chain employs TRBV10-3 and TRBJ2-7; D remains unclear. Germline loops: CDR1 ENHRY, CDR2 SYGVKD. The CDR3 totals 11 residues. The ends were cut back, 0 bases at V and 5 bases at J, with 2 bases in the middle. CDR3 in amino acids: CAISESHEQYF. CDR3 coding DNA: TGTGCCATCAGTGAGTCCCACGAGCAGTACTTC.

This clonotype was seen more than once but under ten times. The genes are TRBV6-2 or TRBV6-3 and TRBJ1-1, with D perhaps TRBD1 (5 bases). This CDR3 contains 15 residues. The V end was cut by 0 bases, the J end by 1 base, with 9 bases between. Per germline, CDR1 MNHEY and CDR2 SVGEGT. This CDR3 reads CASSYSKGRNTEAFF. DNA for the CDR3: TGTGCCAGCAGTTACTCGAAGGGGAGGAACACTGAAGCTTTCTTT.